Below, 14 T cell receptor beta chains from the same sample are listed, as sequenced in a study of T-cell reconstitution after alpha-beta-depleted transplantation in children. Preparation of the TCRbeta library involved a method that used unique molecular identifiers. Each CDR3 protein is one row after TCRdb ran MiXCR on the PCR reads. This sample has 450,000 to 500,000 distinct CDR3 sequences, with 9.5% to 15% found just once. This specimen was PBMCs from the stem cell graft donor, taken from the stem cell graft. The source is a human donor who donated a stem cell graft to a child with combined immunodeficiency.

The table lists this clonotype with many counts. This chain uses TRBV11-2 with TRBJ2-5; D not resolved. The germline gives CDR1 SGHAT, CDR2 FQNNGV. Between the trimmed V and J ends, which lost 4 bases and 0 bases, there was a span of 21 bases. CDR3 size: 18 residues. CDR3 DNA: TGTGCCAGCAGCTCCCGCCCCTTTGGGTGGGAAAACCAAGAGACCCAGTACTTC. Translation: CASSSRPFGWENQETQYF.

In its sample, this clonotype was seen a few times. V gene TRBV6-2 or TRBV6-3 combines with J gene TRBJ2-7; unclear D gene. The V gene's germline CDR1 is MNHEY and CDR2 SVGEGT. Trimming removed 0 bases at V and 4 bases at J, with 16 bases between. This CDR3 has 16 residues. CDR3 sequence reads: CASSYSGARPLYEQYF. CDR3 in DNA: TGTGCCAGCAGTTACTCAGGCGCGCGGCCTCTATACGAGCAGTACTTC.

This clonotype appeared a few times. The chain uses TRBV12-3 or TRBV12-4 and TRBJ1-2; tentatively, D is TRBD1 (5 bases). Trimming took 7 bases from V and 8 from J, leaving 14 bases between them. This CDR3 is 12 amino acids long. The CDR3 loop is CASTRDRVGYTF. The DNA for the CDR3 is TGTGCCAGCACCAGGGACCGCGTAGGCTACACCTTC.

The chain recombines TRBV5-1 with TRBJ2-7; 8 bases are shared with TRBD1. Germline V gene data show CDR1 as SGHRS and CDR2 as YFSETQ. The CDR3 contains 14 residues. V trimming: 3 bases; J trimming: 1 base; junction bases outside the gene matches: 3. Here the CDR3 DNA reads TGCGCCAGCAGCTGGACAGGGCGGTCCTACGAGCAGTACTTC. Translated, it gives CASSWTGRSYEQYF.

Ten or more counts support this clonotype. The rearrangement uses TRBV12-3 or TRBV12-4 and TRBJ2-7; a possible D gene is TRBD2 (8 bases). The V end was cut by 3 bases, the J end by 9 bases, with 15 bases between. This CDR3 has 13 amino acids. The chain's CDR3 is CASSFPGGGVQYF. DNA of the CDR3: TGTGCCAGCAGTTTCCCGGGAGGGGGCGTGCAGTACTTC.

The sample holds many counts of this clonotype. The CDR3 is CATSDRFTREQETQYF. As DNA, the CDR3 is TGTGCCACCAGTGATCGATTCACAAGAGAGCAAGAGACCCAGTACTTC. The chain recombines TRBV24-1 with TRBJ2-5; D is ambiguous. There are 16 residues in the CDR3. Germline CDR1 reads KGHDR; CDR2 reads SFDVKD. The V end lost 3 bases, the J end lost 2 bases, and 15 bases lay between the germline ends.

The J gene is TRBJ1-2, the V gene TRBV30; D unresolved. The germline CDR1 and CDR2 sequences are GTSNPN and SVGIG (reference sequence). The CDR3 is made up of 13 amino acids. The V gene lost 2 bases and the J gene lost 4 bases, with 11 bases spanning the gap. The DNA for the CDR3 is TGTGCCTGGAGTAAGATGTTCAGCTATGGCTACACCTTC. Amino acid sequence: CAWSKMFSYGYTF.

The rearrangement uses TRBV9 and TRBJ2-2, with D perhaps TRBD2 (5 bases). The CDR3 runs 14 residues. The V gene's germline CDR1 is SGDLS and CDR2 YYNGEE. V was shortened by 4 bases and J by 4 bases, with 11 bases between the two germline ends. CDR3 sequence reads: CASSPSGFTGELFF. DNA of the CDR3: TGTGCCAGCAGCCCCAGCGGTTTCACCGGGGAGCTGTTTTTT.

This clonotype was counted only a few times. This chain uses TRBV6-2 or TRBV6-3 with TRBJ2-7; 7 nucleotides match TRBD2. CDR1 MNHEY and CDR2 SVGEGT come from the germline V gene. With V trimmed by 4 bases and J by 5 bases, 2 bases remained unmatched. CDR3 length: 12 amino acids. The CDR3 region is CASSSSGNEQYF. DNA of the CDR3: TGTGCCAGCAGTTCCAGCGGGAACGAGCAGTACTTC.

In its sample, this clonotype was seen a few times. The chain links TRBV5-1 to TRBJ2-7; a weak D match, TRBD1 (5 bases). Germline V gene sequence: CDR1 SGHRS, CDR2 YFSETQ. V was cut by 5 bases and J by 3 bases, with 12 bases left in between. The CDR3 runs 13 residues. The DNA for the CDR3 is TGCGCCAGCAGTAAAGGGGTTAACTACGAGCAGTACTTC. Amino acids: CASSKGVNYEQYF.

This clonotype was counted between two and nine times. This chain links TRBV4-3 with TRBJ2-3; TRBD2 is a possible D gene (6 bases). Trimming shortened V by 4 bases and J by 4 bases, and 15 bases separated the two germline ends. Germline-derived CDR1 and CDR2 are LGHNA and YSLEER. The CDR3 runs 15 residues. CDR3 in DNA: TGCGCCAGCAGCCCTGCTGCGGGAATCGCAGATACGCAGTATTTT. Its protein product is CASSPAAGIADTQYF.

The chain has TRBV11-2 and TRBJ2-1; D is unclear. In germline, CDR1 is SGHAT, CDR2 FQNNGV. V gave up 5 bases and J gave up 10 bases, with 21 bases separating them. The CDR3 covers 15 residues. For the CDR3, the DNA is TGTGCCAGCAGCACAACCGAGCGCCGGACGAGGGAGCAGTTCTTC. As protein: CASSTTERRTREQFF. The whole variable domain, filled in from reference TRBV11-2 and TRBJ2-1, reads EAGVAQSPRYKIIEKRQSVAFWCNPISGHATLYWYQQILGQGPKLLIQFQNNGVVDDSQLPKDRFSAERLKGVDSTLKIQPAKLEDSAVYLCASSTTERRTREQFFGPGTRLTVL.

The J gene is TRBJ2-1, the V gene TRBV10-3, with TRBD2 matching over 8 bases. Germline V gene lookup returns CDR1 ENHRY and CDR2 SYGVKD. This CDR3 region has 12 residues. J was trimmed by 16 bases and V by 3 bases; bases with no gene match: 8. This CDR3 reads CAISDREGPGFF. CDR3 nucleotide sequence: TGTGCCATCAGTGACCGGGAGGGGCCGGGCTTCTTC.

The chain links TRBV27 to TRBJ2-1, with 9 bases that match TRBD1. This CDR3 spans 16 amino acids. The ends lost 7 bases at V and 5 bases at J; junction bases unmatched: 12. Germline loops: CDR1 MNHEY, CDR2 SMNVEV (reference sequence). This chain's CDR3 is CASTPTGTGRDNEQFF. CDR3 nucleotide sequence: TGTGCCAGCACTCCTACCGGGACAGGGAGGGACAATGAGCAGTTCTTC.